What follows is one T cell receptor beta chain and its context. Caucasian adults residing in Nashville, Tennessee made up all the donors. Trimming at V came to 4 bases and at J to 0 bases, leaving 23 bases not matched to a gene. Germline V CDR1 and CDR2: SGHRS, YFSETQ. This CDR3 has 21 residues. The data were taken from a study of shared clonotypes between healthy human individuals. In the study overall: Plates per donor: three CD4 naive, three CD4 memory, two CD8 naive, one CD8 memory.

Sorted subsets were amplified in replicate PCRs using 200 to 250 ng DNA, about 30,000 T cell genomes. Sequencing used immunoSEQ multiplex PCR; TCRdb keeps in-frame clones, though not all of them. The table lists more than 1,200,000 clones, 97% to 99% of them singletons. Sequencing was carried out using naive CD4+ T cells sorted from blood. Subset given: CD45RA+ positively selected. This clonotype originated in a man aged 25-45 years in good health. The J gene is TRBJ2-3, the V gene TRBV5-1; 7 bases fit TRBD2. CDR3 sequence reads: CASSPGSGGRATTPSTDTQYF. CDR3 DNA: TGCGCCAGCAGCCCGGGAAGTGGTGGGAGGGCCACTACCCCTAGCACAGATACGCAGTATTTT.